Sequencing of this TCR beta chain was carried out in a study of cytomegalovirus exposure and HLA in healthy donors. This table comes from immunoSEQ multiplex PCR, and its TCRdb copy is limited to in-frame clones, with some not included. The sample shows around 200,000 clones, about 81% of them seen only once. CDR1 is MNHNS, CDR2 SASEGT, per germline. The V gene end was trimmed by 7 bases and the J gene end by 7 bases; junction bases not matched to a gene: 8. The CDR3 sequence is 14 residues long. Concerning this clone: Antigen unknown.

The study's findings and limits: In vitro confirmation showed three CMV-associated chains to be CMV antigen specific.

The source is a woman in her twenties or thirties in good health and CMV-seronegative. The rearrangement links TRBV6-1 to TRBJ2-1, with TRBD1 matching over 9 bases. Input material: PBMCs. The CDR3 bases are TGTGCCAGCACCTCCGGGACAGGGTTTAATGAGCAGTTCTTC. The encoded protein is CASTSGTGFNEQFF.